The present T cell receptor beta chain was sequenced within a study of T-cell memory formation after mild COVID-19. V trimming: 6 bases; J trimming: 0 bases; junction bases outside the gene matches: 6. The CDR3 has 15 residues. This clonotype was detected only a few times. TCRdb reprocessed the 5' RACE reads via MiXCR and lists one record per CDR3 protein. The sample lists about 190,000 distinct CDR3 sequences, 18% seen once, with roughly 2.3% in the top ten. This TCR was sampled from an adult woman who had mild COVID-19 (a few samples of this study predate the infection). Cell type and time point are not known. Source material: PBMCs or a T cell subset sorted from them (not recorded which). The V gene is TRBV12-3 or TRBV12-4, the J gene TRBJ1-1; 8 bases agree with TRBD1. CDR3 nucleotides: TGTGCCAGCAGCTTTCAGGGGGCCATGAACACTGAAGCTTTCTTT. Translation: CASSFQGAMNTEAFF.